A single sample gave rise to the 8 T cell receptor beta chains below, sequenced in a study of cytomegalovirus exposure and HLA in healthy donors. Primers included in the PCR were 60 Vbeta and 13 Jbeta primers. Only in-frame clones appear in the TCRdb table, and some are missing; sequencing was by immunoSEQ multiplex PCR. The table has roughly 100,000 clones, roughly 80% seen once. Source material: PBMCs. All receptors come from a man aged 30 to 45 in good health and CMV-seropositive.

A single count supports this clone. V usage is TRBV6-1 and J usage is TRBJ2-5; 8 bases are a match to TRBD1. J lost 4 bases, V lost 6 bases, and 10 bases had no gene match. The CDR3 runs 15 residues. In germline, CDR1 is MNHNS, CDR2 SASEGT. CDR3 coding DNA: TGTGCCAGCAGCAACCGGGACAGGTACGGAGAGACCCAGTACTTC. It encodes CASSNRDRYGETQYF.

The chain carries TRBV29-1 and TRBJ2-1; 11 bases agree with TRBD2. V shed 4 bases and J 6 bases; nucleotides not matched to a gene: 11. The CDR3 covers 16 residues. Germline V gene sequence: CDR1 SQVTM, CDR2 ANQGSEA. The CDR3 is CSVGASGGQWVNEQFF. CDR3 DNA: TGCAGCGTTGGAGCTAGCGGGGGGCAATGGGTCAATGAGCAGTTCTTC.

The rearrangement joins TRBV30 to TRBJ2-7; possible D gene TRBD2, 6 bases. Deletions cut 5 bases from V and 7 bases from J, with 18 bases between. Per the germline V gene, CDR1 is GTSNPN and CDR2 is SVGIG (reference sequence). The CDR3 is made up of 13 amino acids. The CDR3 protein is CAWDRPPGGEQYF. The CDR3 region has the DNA TGTGCCTGGGATCGGCCCCCCGGAGGGGAGCAGTACTTC.

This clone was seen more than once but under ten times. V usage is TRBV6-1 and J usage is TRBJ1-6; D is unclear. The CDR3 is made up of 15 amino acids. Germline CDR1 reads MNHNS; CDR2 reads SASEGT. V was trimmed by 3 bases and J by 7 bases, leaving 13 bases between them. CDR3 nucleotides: TGTGCCAGCAGTGACGGGATTCGGAGCAATTCACCCCTCCACTTT. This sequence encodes CASSDGIRSNSPLHF.

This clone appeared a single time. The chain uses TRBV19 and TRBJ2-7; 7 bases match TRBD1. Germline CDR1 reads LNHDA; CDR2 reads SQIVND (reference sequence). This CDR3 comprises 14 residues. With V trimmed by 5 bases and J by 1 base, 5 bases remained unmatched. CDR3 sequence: CASSSTGESYEQYF. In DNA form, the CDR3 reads TGTGCCAGTAGTTCTACAGGGGAATCCTACGAGCAGTACTTC.

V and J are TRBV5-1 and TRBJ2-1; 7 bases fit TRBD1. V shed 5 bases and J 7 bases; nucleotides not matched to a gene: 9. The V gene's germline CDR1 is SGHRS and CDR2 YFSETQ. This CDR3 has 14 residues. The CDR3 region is CASRRVEQGNEQFF. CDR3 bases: TGCGCCAGCAGGCGGGTGGAACAGGGGAATGAGCAGTTCTTC.

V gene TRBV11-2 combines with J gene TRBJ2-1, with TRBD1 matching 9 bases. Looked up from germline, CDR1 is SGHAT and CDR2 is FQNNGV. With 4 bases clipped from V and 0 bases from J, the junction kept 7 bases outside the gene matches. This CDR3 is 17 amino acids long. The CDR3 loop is CASSSGTGSFSYNEQFF. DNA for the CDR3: TGTGCCAGCAGCTCCGGGACAGGGTCGTTCTCCTACAATGAGCAGTTCTTC.

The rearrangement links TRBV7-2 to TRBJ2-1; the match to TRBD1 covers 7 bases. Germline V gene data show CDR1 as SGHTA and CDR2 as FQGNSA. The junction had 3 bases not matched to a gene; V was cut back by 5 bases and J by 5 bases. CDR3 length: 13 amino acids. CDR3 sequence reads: CASSLGQHNEQFF. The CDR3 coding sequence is TGTGCCAGCAGCCTGGGACAGCACAATGAGCAGTTCTTC.